This is a list of T cell receptor beta chains from one sample in a study of T-cell reconstitution after alpha-beta-depleted transplantation in children. TCRdb reprocessed the PCR reads with MiXCR, giving one entry per CDR3 protein. The table includes roughly 6,100 distinct CDR3 sequences, 15% detected once. The specimen was PBMCs, mostly from graft donor cells, collected 180 days after TCRalphabeta/CD19-depleted stem cell transplant. All receptors derive from a patient aged 2 to 9 who had a stem cell transplant for inherited bone marrow failure, so the T cells may come from the graft donor. The CDR3 runs from the conserved cysteine through the conserved F or W. D genes are given only for firm matches. The size of a clone is reported for some rows only, either as once, few or many, or as a class for expanded clones.

clone_size	d_call	v_call	j_call	cdr3_aa	cdr3_nt
many	.	TRBV19	TRBJ2-1	CASSIVLAGEQFF	TGTGCCAGTAGTATAGTCCTAGCAGGTGAGCAGTTCTTC
many	.	TRBV5-1	TRBJ2-3	CASSLREPDTQYF	TGCGCCAGCAGCTTGCGGGAGCCAGATACGCAGTATTTT
many	.	TRBV9	TRBJ1-1	CASSVGQGGTEAFF	TGTGCCAGCAGCGTAGGTCAGGGAGGGACTGAAGCTTTCTTT
many	.	TRBV18	TRBJ2-5	CASSPGETQYF	TGTGCCAGCTCACCAGGGGAGACCCAGTACTTC
.	.	TRBV21-1	TRBJ1-2	CASSNAGKNYGYTF	TGTGCCAGCAGCAATGCGGGGAAGAACTATGGCTACACCTTC
many	TRBD2	TRBV3-1	TRBJ2-7	CASTSTSGAYEQYF	TGTGCCAGCACCTCAACTAGCGGGGCCTACGAGCAGTACTTC
many	.	TRBV4-3	TRBJ1-5	CASGQRKGVQPQHF	TGCGCCAGCGGCCAAAGGAAAGGGGTTCAGCCCCAGCATTTT
many	TRBD2	TRBV2	TRBJ2-1	CASLFTSGGIYNEQFF	TGTGCCAGCCTCTTTACTAGCGGGGGGATATACAATGAGCAGTTCTTC
few	TRBD2	TRBV20-1	TRBJ2-7	CCAGRYWGLAGAYEQYF	TGCTGCGCTGGCCGATACTGGGGACTAGCGGGAGCCTACGAGCAGTACTTC
once	.	TRBV29-1	TRBJ1-5	CSYLTGDSNQPQHF	TGCAGCTACCTGACAGGCGATAGCAATCAGCCCCAGCATTTT
many	.	TRBV7-9	TRBJ2-1	CASSLRGTWRARQFF	TGTGCCAGCAGCTTACGCGGGACGTGGAGGGCCCGGCAGTTCTTC
many	TRBD2	TRBV6-1	TRBJ2-5	CASSPGPPGGETQYF	TGTGCCAGCAGCCCGGGCCCCCCGGGGGGAGAGACCCAGTACTTC
many	.	TRBV9	TRBJ1-2	CASSVGRPANYGYTF	TGTGCCAGCAGCGTAGGGCGCCCGGCGAACTATGGCTACACCTTC
.	TRBD2	TRBV18	TRBJ2-1	CASSLRTSSYNEQFF	TGTGCCAGCTCACTACGGACTAGCTCCTACAATGAGCAGTTCTTC
.	.	TRBV5-6	TRBJ2-1	CASSRHHSYNEQFF	TGTGCCAGCAGCCGACATCATTCCTACAATGAGCAGTTCTTC
many	.	TRBV20-1	TRBJ1-1	CSARDQDTEAFF	TGCAGTGCTAGAGATCAGGACACTGAAGCTTTCTTT
.	TRBD1	TRBV12-3/TRBV12-4	TRBJ1-5	CASRAQGDQPQHF	TGTGCCAGCAGGGCACAGGGGGATCAGCCCCAGCATTTT
many	TRBD2	TRBV7-2	TRBJ2-7	CASSSTGTSVPYEQYF	TGTGCCAGCAGCTCAACCGGGACTAGCGTACCCTACGAGCAGTACTTC
many	.	TRBV5-1	TRBJ1-5	CASSPDTLNQPQHF	TGCGCCAGCAGCCCAGACACCCTCAATCAGCCCCAGCATTTT
.	.	TRBV12-3/TRBV12-4	TRBJ1-3	CASSFWGDTIYF	TGTGCCAGCAGTTTCTGGGGAGACACCATATATTTT
many	TRBD1	TRBV7-9	TRBJ1-5	CASSRMGQAREPQHF	TGTGCCAGCAGCCGAATGGGACAGGCGAGGGAGCCCCAGCATTTT
.	.	TRBV5-1	TRBJ2-3	CASSLAVAGTDTQYF	TGCGCCAGCAGCTTGGCCGTAGCAGGCACAGATACGCAGTATTTT
many	.	TRBV4-3	TRBJ2-7	CASSYSRTASYEQYF	TGCGCCAGCAGCTATTCCCGGACAGCCTCCTACGAGCAGTACTTC
.	TRBD1	TRBV20-1	TRBJ1-3	CSARDFGTGLSPGNTIYF	TGCAGTGCTAGAGACTTCGGGACAGGGCTTTCACCTGGAAACACCATATATTTT
many	.	TRBV20-1	TRBJ2-1	CSATGSGSWGASYNEQFF	TGCAGTGCTACAGGCTCGGGATCTTGGGGAGCTTCCTACAATGAGCAGTTCTTC
many	.	TRBV14	TRBJ2-5	CASSQGIKETQYF	TGTGCCAGCAGCCAAGGTATCAAAGAGACCCAGTACTTC
many	.	TRBV5-6	TRBJ2-3	CASSLEGSALTDTQYF	TGTGCCAGCAGCTTGGAAGGGTCAGCCCTCACAGATACGCAGTATTTT
few	TRBD2	TRBV7-2	TRBJ2-2	CASSPRTSGTTGELFF	TGTGCCAGCAGCCCAAGGACTAGCGGGACCACCGGGGAGCTGTTTTTT
.	.	TRBV28	TRBJ2-3	CASTPVFTDTQYF	TGTGCCAGCACGCCAGTATTCACAGATACGCAGTATTTT
many	TRBD2	TRBV20-1	TRBJ2-1	CSAALLAGDYNEQFF	TGCAGTGCCGCCCTGTTAGCGGGAGACTACAATGAGCAGTTCTTC
many	TRBD1	TRBV6-5	TRBJ1-4	CASSYSGQGTEKLFF	TGTGCCAGCAGTTACTCCGGACAGGGCACTGAAAAACTGTTTTTT
many	TRBD2	TRBV5-1	TRBJ2-7	CASSRKREGSYEQYF	TGCGCCAGCAGTCGAAAGCGGGAGGGGTCCTACGAGCAGTACTTC
many	.	TRBV6-5	TRBJ1-5	CASTGEFGINQPQHF	TGTGCCAGCACAGGGGAGTTCGGTATAAATCAGCCCCAGCATTTT
.	TRBD1	TRBV5-4	TRBJ2-7	CASRLTGGSDEQYF	TGTGCCAGCAGACTGACAGGGGGCAGCGACGAGCAGTACTTC
many	TRBD2	TRBV9	TRBJ2-7	CASCGSVLAGGPHEQYF	TGTGCCAGCTGCGGGTCGGTTTTGGCGGGAGGGCCCCACGAGCAGTACTTC
once	TRBD1	TRBV7-2	TRBJ2-3	CASSLSTGADTQYF	TGTGCCAGCAGCTTATCGACAGGGGCAGATACGCAGTATTTT
many	.	TRBV29-1	TRBJ2-7	CSVERAGEQYF	TGCAGCGTTGAACGGGCAGGCGAGCAGTACTTC
many	.	TRBV18	TRBJ2-5	CASSPIAGTGETQYF	TGTGCCAGCTCACCAATAGCCGGAACCGGAGAGACCCAGTACTTC
many	.	TRBV12-3/TRBV12-4	TRBJ1-5	CASSFWGARNQPQHF	TGTGCCAGCAGTTTTTGGGGGGCCCGTAATCAGCCCCAGCATTTT
many	TRBD2	TRBV7-9	TRBJ2-1	CASSLGAGGPRDEQFF	TGTGCCAGCAGCTTAGGAGCGGGAGGGCCGAGAGATGAGCAGTTCTTC
many	.	TRBV5-1	TRBJ2-7	CASSVVAAGDEQYF	TGCGCCAGCAGTGTGGTCGCCGCAGGGGACGAGCAGTACTTC
many	.	TRBV7-9	TRBJ1-4	CASSFLRARSPREKLFF	TGTGCCAGCAGCTTCCTCAGGGCGCGGTCCCCGCGGGAAAAACTGTTTTTT
many	.	TRBV7-9	TRBJ1-5	CASSLGGYNQPQHF	TGTGCCAGCAGCTTAGGGGGGTACAATCAGCCCCAGCATTTT
many	TRBD2	TRBV5-1	TRBJ2-5	CASSLYSGRETQYF	TGCGCCAGCAGCCTATATAGCGGGCGGGAGACCCAGTACTTC
many	.	TRBV5-1	TRBJ2-1	CASSIRTYNEQFF	TGCGCCAGCAGCATAAGGACCTACAATGAGCAGTTCTTC
.	.	TRBV20-1	TRBJ2-5	CSARASTAQETQYF	TGCAGTGCTAGAGCATCGACGGCTCAAGAGACCCAGTACTTC
many	.	TRBV5-1	TRBJ2-1	CASSLVPGVSLNEQFF	TGCGCCAGCAGCTTGGTTCCCGGGGTTAGTCTCAATGAGCAGTTCTTC
many	TRBD2	TRBV5-1	TRBJ2-1	CASSLGRAGGFYNEQFF	TGCGCCAGCAGCTTGGGTCGAGCGGGAGGTTTCTACAATGAGCAGTTCTTC